A selection of T cell receptor beta chains follows, all from one sample in a study of HIV-infected patients and healthy controls. TCRdb re-analysed the 5' RACE reads in MiXCR, keeping a single row per CDR3 protein. In the table there are roughly 10,000 distinct CDR3 sequences, 6.5% to 9.5% of which are singletons. The sequences come from blood, collected before antiretroviral therapy. The receptors come from an adult with HIV infection. The donor label of this sample is uncertain. Both conserved end residues are part of each CDR3. D genes are given only for firm matches. Clone size appears in some rows only: once, few, many, or a class for an expanded clone.

CDR3 DNA: TGCGCCAGCAGCTTGGATCAAGTAAATAATTCACCCCTCCACTTT; CDR3 protein: CASSLDQVNNSPLHF; J gene: TRBJ1-6; D gene: NA; V gene: TRBV5-1; clone size: many
CDR3 DNA: TGTGCCAGCAGCTTATCGTTCGAGGGGAACAACTATGGCTACACCTTC; CDR3 protein: CASSLSFEGNNYGYTF; J gene: TRBJ1-2; D gene: NA; V gene: TRBV7-2; clone size: medium-sized
CDR3 DNA: TGTGCCAGCAGATTGGGGGGTGATGGAAACATTCAGTACTTC; CDR3 protein: CASRLGGDGNIQYF; J gene: TRBJ2-4; D gene: NA; V gene: TRBV5-6; clone size: NA
CDR3 DNA: TGTGCCAGCAGTCAAACGGGGAGAAGCACAGATACGCAGTATTTT; CDR3 protein: CASSQTGRSTDTQYF; J gene: TRBJ2-3; D gene: NA; V gene: TRBV6-5; clone size: medium-sized
CDR3 DNA: TGCGCCAGCCAGACTAGCTTGAACACCGGGGAGCTGTTTTTT; CDR3 protein: CASQTSLNTGELFF; J gene: TRBJ2-2; D gene: TRBD2; V gene: TRBV4-1; clone size: many
CDR3 DNA: TGTGCCAGCAGCTTAGCTGGACTCTACGAGCAGTACTTC; CDR3 protein: CASSLAGLYEQYF; J gene: TRBJ2-7; D gene: NA; V gene: TRBV11-2; clone size: many
CDR3 DNA: TGCGCCAGCAGCTTGGTAGGAGGACCTAACACTGAAGCTTTCTTT; CDR3 protein: CASSLVGGPNTEAFF; J gene: TRBJ1-1; D gene: NA; V gene: TRBV5-1; clone size: many
CDR3 DNA: TGCGCCAGCAGCTCCTCGACAAGAACCTACGAGCAGTACTTC; CDR3 protein: CASSSSTRTYEQYF; J gene: TRBJ2-7; D gene: NA; V gene: TRBV5-1; clone size: many
CDR3 DNA: TGTGCCAGCAGCCCCACGTCCGGGAGAGGATTCTACAATGAGCAGTTCTTC; CDR3 protein: CASSPTSGRGFYNEQFF; J gene: TRBJ2-1; D gene: NA; V gene: TRBV7-9; clone size: many
CDR3 DNA: TGCAGCGTGGGGGACGGGTTCCAAGAGACCCAGTACTTC; CDR3 protein: CSVGDGFQETQYF; J gene: TRBJ2-5; D gene: NA; V gene: TRBV29-1; clone size: many
CDR3 DNA: TGCGCCAGCAGCTACGGTCAGACCGCCGGGGTTGAAAAACTGTTTTTT; CDR3 protein: CASSYGQTAGVEKLFF; J gene: TRBJ1-4; D gene: NA; V gene: TRBV5-1; clone size: many
CDR3 DNA: TGCGCCAGCAGCTTTGGCGCGGGGGGGCCCCTCTCCGATGAGCAGTTCTTC; CDR3 protein: CASSFGAGGPLSDEQFF; J gene: TRBJ2-1; D gene: TRBD2; V gene: TRBV5-1; clone size: many
CDR3 DNA: TGTGCCAGCAGCCAGGATACGGGACTGACCGGCTACACCTTC; CDR3 protein: CASSQDTGLTGYTF; J gene: TRBJ1-2; D gene: NA; V gene: TRBV14; clone size: medium-sized
CDR3 DNA: TGTGCCAGCAGAGGTGGAAACGGGAGGGAGACCCAGTACTTC; CDR3 protein: CASRGGNGRETQYF; J gene: TRBJ2-5; D gene: TRBD2; V gene: TRBV28; clone size: many
CDR3 DNA: TGTGCCAGCAGCCCAGATATAGGGGGCGACCTATATGATGGCTACACCTTC; CDR3 protein: CASSPDIGGDLYDGYTF; J gene: TRBJ1-2; D gene: TRBD1; V gene: TRBV7-9; clone size: many
CDR3 DNA: TGTGCCACCACTATAGGGCTAGGGTACGAGCAGTACTTC; CDR3 protein: CATTIGLGYEQYF; J gene: TRBJ2-7; D gene: NA; V gene: TRBV28; clone size: medium-sized
CDR3 DNA: TGTGCCAGCAGTTGGGACAGACCCACAGATACGCAGTATTTT; CDR3 protein: CASSWDRPTDTQYF; J gene: TRBJ2-3; D gene: TRBD1; V gene: TRBV12-3/TRBV12-4; clone size: many
CDR3 DNA: TGCAGCTCGGGGACAGGTGCGGAGACCCAGTACTTC; CDR3 protein: CSSGTGAETQYF; J gene: TRBJ2-5; D gene: TRBD1; V gene: TRBV29-1; clone size: many
CDR3 DNA: TGTGCCAGCACGCCAAATTGGGGGACAGGGGGCGGTGAGCAGTTCTTC; CDR3 protein: CASTPNWGTGGGEQFF; J gene: TRBJ2-1; D gene: TRBD1; V gene: TRBV6-1; clone size: many
CDR3 DNA: TGTGCCAGCAGTGTCGAAGCGGGAGGAAGGGAAGAGACCCAGTACTTC; CDR3 protein: CASSVEAGGREETQYF; J gene: TRBJ2-5; D gene: TRBD2; V gene: TRBV2; clone size: medium-sized
CDR3 DNA: TGTGCCAGCAGTAATGAGGACTCTGGGGCCAACGTCCTGACTTTC; CDR3 protein: CASSNEDSGANVLTF; J gene: TRBJ2-6; D gene: NA; V gene: TRBV6-2/TRBV6-3; clone size: many
CDR3 DNA: TGTGCCAGCAGCTGGACGAAGCCGGGTGAAAAACTGTTTTTT; CDR3 protein: CASSWTKPGEKLFF; J gene: TRBJ1-4; D gene: NA; V gene: TRBV27; clone size: many
CDR3 DNA: TGTGCCAGTAGCCGGGACGGGCCCTATGGCTACACCTTC; CDR3 protein: CASSRDGPYGYTF; J gene: TRBJ1-2; D gene: NA; V gene: TRBV19; clone size: many
CDR3 DNA: TGTGCCAGCAGCTTAGACGTCAGATTAGGGGCACCCCTCCACTTT; CDR3 protein: CASSLDVRLGAPLHF; J gene: TRBJ1-6; D gene: NA; V gene: TRBV7-2; clone size: many
CDR3 DNA: TGTGCCAGCAGCTTTCAGGGTTACAGGGTGAATTCACCCCTCCACTTT; CDR3 protein: CASSFQGYRVNSPLHF; J gene: TRBJ1-6; D gene: NA; V gene: TRBV7-2; clone size: NA
CDR3 DNA: TGTGCCAGCAGTTACGGCCCCGGACGGGGCCAAGAGACCCAGTACTTC; CDR3 protein: CASSYGPGRGQETQYF; J gene: TRBJ2-5; D gene: NA; V gene: TRBV6-5; clone size: NA